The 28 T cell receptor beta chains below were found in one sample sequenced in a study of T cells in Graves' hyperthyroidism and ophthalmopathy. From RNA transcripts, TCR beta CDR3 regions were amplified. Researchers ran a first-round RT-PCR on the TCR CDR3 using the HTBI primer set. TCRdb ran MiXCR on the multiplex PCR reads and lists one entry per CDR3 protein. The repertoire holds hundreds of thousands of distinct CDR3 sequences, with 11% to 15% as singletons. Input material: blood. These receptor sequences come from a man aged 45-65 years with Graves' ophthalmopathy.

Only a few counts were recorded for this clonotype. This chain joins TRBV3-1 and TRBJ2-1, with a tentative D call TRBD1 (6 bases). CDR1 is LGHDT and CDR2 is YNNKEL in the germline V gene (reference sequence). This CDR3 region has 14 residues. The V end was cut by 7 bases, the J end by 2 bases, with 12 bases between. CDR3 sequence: CASNLGTTYNEQFF. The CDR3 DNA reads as TGTGCCAGCAACCTCGGGACAACCTACAATGAGCAGTTCTTC.

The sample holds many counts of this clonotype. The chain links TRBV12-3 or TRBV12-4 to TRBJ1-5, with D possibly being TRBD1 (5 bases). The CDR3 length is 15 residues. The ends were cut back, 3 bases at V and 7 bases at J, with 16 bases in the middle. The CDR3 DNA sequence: TGTGCCAGCAGTTTTGGAGCAGGGATTAGCCAGCCCCAGCATTTT. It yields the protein CASSFGAGISQPQHF.

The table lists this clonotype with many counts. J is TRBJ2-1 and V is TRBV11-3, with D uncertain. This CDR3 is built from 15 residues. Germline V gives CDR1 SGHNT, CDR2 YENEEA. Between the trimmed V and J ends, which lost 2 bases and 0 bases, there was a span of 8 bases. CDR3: CASSLYSSSYNEQFF. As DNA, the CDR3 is TGTGCCAGCAGCTTATATAGTAGCTCCTACAATGAGCAGTTCTTC.

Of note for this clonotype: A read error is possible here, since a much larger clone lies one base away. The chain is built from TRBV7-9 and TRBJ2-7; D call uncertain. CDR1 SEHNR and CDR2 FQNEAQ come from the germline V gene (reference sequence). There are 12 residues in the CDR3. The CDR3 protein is CASSSLNYKQYF. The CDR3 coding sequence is TGTGCCAGCAGCTCGTTGAACTACAAGCAGTACTTC.

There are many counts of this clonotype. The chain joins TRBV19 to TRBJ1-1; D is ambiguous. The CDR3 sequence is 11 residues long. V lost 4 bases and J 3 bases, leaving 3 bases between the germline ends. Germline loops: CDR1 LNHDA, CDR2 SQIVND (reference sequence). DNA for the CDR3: TGTGCCAGTAGTACCTACACTGAAGCTTTCTTT. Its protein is CASSTYTEAFF.

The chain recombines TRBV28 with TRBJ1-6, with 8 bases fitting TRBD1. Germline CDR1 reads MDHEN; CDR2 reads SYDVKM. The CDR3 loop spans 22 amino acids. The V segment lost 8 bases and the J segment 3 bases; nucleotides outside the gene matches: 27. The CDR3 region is CASRSRNRAGAGGFSYNSPLHF. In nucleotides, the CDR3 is TGTGCCAGCCGATCCCGAAACCGCGCCGGGGCAGGGGGCTTCAGCTATAATTCACCCCTCCACTTT.

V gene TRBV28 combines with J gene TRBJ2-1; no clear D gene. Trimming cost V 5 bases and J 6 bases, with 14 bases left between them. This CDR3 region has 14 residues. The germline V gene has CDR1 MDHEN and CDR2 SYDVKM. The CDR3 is CASSERSARNEQFF. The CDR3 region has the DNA TGTGCCAGCAGTGAGAGATCGGCTCGCAATGAGCAGTTCTTC.

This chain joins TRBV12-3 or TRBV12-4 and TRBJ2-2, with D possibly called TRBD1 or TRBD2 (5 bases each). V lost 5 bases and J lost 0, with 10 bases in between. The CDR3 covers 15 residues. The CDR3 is CASSAGTTNTGELFF. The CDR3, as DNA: TGTGCCAGCAGTGCCGGGACCACGAACACCGGGGAGCTGTTTTTT.

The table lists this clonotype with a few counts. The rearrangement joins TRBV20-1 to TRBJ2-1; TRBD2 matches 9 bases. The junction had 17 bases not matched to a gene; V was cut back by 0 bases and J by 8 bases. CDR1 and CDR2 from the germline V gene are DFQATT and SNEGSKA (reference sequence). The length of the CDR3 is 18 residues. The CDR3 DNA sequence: TGCAGTGCTAGAGATCCAAACGTAGGAGCGGGAGGTCTCGATGAGCAGTTCTTC. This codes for CSARDPNVGAGGLDEQFF.

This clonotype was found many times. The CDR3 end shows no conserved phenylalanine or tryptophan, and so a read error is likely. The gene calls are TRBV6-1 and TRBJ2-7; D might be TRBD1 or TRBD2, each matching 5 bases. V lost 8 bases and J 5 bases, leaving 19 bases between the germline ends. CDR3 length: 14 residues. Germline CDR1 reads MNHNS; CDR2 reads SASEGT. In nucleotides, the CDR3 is TGTGCCAGCCTCAGGGAGTGGCGAGTGGACGAGCAGTACCTC. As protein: CASLREWRVDEQYL.

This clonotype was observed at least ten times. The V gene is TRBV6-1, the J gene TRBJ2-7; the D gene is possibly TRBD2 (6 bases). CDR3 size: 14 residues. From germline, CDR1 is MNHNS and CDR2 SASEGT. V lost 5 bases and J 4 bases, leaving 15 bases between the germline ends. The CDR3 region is CASSRESGSYEQYF. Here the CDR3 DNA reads TGTGCCAGCAGTAGGGAATCCGGGAGTTACGAGCAGTACTTC.

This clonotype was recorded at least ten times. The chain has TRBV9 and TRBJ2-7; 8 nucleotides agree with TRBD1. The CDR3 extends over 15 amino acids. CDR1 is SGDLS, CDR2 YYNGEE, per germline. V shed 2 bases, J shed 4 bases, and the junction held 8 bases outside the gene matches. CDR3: CASSVAGGVGYEQYF. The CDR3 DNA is TGTGCCAGCAGCGTGGCAGGGGGCGTCGGGTACGAGCAGTACTTC.

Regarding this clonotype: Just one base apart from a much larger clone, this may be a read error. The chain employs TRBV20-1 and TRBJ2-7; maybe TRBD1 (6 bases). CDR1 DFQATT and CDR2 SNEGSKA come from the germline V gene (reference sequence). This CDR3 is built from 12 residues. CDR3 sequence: CSASDRTYERYF. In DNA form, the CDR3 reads TGCAGTGCTAGCGACAGGACCTACGAGCGGTACTTC.

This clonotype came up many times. CDR3 sequence: CAWSLDTRGGEQFF. The CDR3, as DNA: TGTGCCTGGAGCTTGGACACACGGGGGGGAGAGCAGTTCTTC. The chain joins TRBV30 to TRBJ2-1; 8 bases map to TRBD2. This CDR3 has 14 amino acids. V lost 3 bases, J lost 10 bases, and 11 bases stayed unmatched. Germline V gene lookup returns CDR1 GTSNPN and CDR2 SVGIG (reference sequence). The full variable domain, completed using reference TRBV30 and TRBJ2-1, is SQTIHQWPATLVQPVGSPLSLECTVEGTSNPNLYWYRQAAGRGLQLLFYSVGIGQISSEVPQNLSASRPQDRQFILSSKKLLLSDSGFYLCAWSLDTRGGEQFFGPGTRLTVL.

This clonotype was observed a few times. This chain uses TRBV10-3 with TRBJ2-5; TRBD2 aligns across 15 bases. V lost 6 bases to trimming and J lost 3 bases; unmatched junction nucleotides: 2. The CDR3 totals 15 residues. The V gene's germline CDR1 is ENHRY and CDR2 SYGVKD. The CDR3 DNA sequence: TGTGCCATCAGCGGACTAGCGGGAGGGGAAGAGACCCAGTACTTC. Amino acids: CAISGLAGGEETQYF.

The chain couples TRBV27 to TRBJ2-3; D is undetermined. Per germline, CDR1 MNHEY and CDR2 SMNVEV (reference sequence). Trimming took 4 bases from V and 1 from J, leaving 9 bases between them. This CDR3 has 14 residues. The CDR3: CASSSFRCTDTQYF. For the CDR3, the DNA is TGTGCCAGCAGTTCCTTCCGCTGCACAGATACGCAGTATTTT.

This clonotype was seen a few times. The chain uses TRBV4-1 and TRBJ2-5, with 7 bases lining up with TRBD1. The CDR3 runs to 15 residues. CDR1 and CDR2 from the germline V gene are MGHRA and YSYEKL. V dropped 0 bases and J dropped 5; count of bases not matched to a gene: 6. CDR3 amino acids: CASSQEDRPEETQYF. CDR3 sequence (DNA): TGCGCCAGCAGCCAAGAGGACAGGCCGGAGGAGACCCAGTACTTC.

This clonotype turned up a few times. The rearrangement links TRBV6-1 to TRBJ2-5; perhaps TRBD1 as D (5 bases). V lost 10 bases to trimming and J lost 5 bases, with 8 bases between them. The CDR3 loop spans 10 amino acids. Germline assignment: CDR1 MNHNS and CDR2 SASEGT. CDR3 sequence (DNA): TGTGCCACGTCAGGGGAGACCCAGTACTTC. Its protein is CATSGETQYF.

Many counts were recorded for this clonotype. CDR3 coding DNA: TGTGCCAGCAGTCGAGCAGGGTCCCAAACCTACGAGCAGTACTTC. Its translation: CASSRAGSQTYEQYF. The V call is TRBV28, the J call TRBJ2-7, with D maybe TRBD1 (5 bases). Trimming shortened V by 5 bases and J by 2 bases, and 16 bases separated the two germline ends. The CDR3 runs 15 residues. The V gene's germline CDR1 is MDHEN and CDR2 SYDVKM.

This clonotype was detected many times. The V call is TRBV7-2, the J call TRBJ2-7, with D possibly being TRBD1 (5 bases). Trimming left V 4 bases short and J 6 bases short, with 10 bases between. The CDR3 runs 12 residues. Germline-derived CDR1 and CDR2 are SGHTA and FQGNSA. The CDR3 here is CASSSEQGEQYF. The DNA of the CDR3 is TGTGCCAGCAGCTCGGAGCAGGGCGAGCAGTACTTC. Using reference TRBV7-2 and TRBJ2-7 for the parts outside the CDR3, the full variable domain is GAGVSQSPSNKVTEKGKDVELRCDPISGHTALYWYRQSLGQGLEFLIYFQGNSAPDKSGLPSDRFSAERTGGSVSTLTIQRTQQEDSAVYLCASSSEQGEQYFGPGTRLTVT.

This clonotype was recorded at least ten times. As DNA, the CDR3 is TGTGCCAGCAGCTTAGCAGCGGGAGCCTACAATGAGCAGTTCTTC. It is translated as CASSLAAGAYNEQFF. This chain joins TRBV7-9 and TRBJ2-1; 8 positions match TRBD2. V trimming: 0 bases; J trimming: 2 bases; junction bases outside the gene matches: 0. This CDR3 region has 15 residues. In germline, CDR1 is SEHNR, CDR2 FQNEAQ (reference sequence).

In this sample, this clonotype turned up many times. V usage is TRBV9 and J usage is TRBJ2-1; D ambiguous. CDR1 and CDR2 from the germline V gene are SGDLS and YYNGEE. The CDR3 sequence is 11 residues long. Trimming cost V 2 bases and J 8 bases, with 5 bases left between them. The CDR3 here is CASSVHDEQFF. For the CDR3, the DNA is TGTGCCAGCAGCGTCCACGATGAGCAGTTCTTC.

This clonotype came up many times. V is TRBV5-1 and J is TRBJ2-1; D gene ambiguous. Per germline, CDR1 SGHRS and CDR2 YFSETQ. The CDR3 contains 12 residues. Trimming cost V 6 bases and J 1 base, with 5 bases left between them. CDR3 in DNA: TGCGCCAGCAAAAGGTCCTACAATGAGCAGTTCTTC. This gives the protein CASKRSYNEQFF.

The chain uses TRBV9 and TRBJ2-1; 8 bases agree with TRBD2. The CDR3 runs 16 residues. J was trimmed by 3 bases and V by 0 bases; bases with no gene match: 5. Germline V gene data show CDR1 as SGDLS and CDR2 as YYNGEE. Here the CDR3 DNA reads TGTGCCAGCAGCGTAGGCCCAGCGGGGGACTACAATGAGCAGTTCTTC. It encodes CASSVGPAGDYNEQFF.

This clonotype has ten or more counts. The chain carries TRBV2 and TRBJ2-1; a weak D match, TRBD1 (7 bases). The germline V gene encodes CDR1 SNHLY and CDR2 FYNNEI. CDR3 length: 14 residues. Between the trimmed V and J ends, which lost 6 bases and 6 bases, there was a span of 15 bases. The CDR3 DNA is TGTGCCAGCAGCATCCGACAGGGACTCAATGAGCAGTTCTTC. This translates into CASSIRQGLNEQFF.

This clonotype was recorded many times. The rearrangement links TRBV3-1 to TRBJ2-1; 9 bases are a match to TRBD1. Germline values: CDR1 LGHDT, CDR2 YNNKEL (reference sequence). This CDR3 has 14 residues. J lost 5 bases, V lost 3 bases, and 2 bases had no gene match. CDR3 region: CASSHRDRDNEQFF. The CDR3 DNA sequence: TGTGCCAGCAGCCATCGGGACAGGGACAATGAGCAGTTCTTC.

CDR3 sequence reads: CASTTDGGNTGELFF. As DNA, the CDR3 is TGTGCCAGCACCACGGACGGGGGGAACACCGGGGAGCTGTTTTTT. The chain recombines TRBV6-4 with TRBJ2-2, with a weak D call TRBD2 (6 bases). CDR3 length equals 15 residues. Trimming left V 7 bases short and J 1 base short, with 13 bases between. The germline V gene has CDR1 MRHNA and CDR2 SNTAGT.

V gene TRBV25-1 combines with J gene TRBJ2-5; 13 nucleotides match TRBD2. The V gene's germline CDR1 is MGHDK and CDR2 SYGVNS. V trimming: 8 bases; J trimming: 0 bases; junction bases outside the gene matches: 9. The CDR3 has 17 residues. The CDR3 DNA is TGTGCCAGCCGGACTAGCGGGAGCCTTTCGTACCAAGAGACCCAGTACTTC. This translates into CASRTSGSLSYQETQYF.